Listed below are T cell receptor beta chains from one sample, sequenced in a study of blood T cells in healthy people across ages. TCRdb analysed the 5' RACE reads with MiXCR anew, one entry per CDR3 protein. The table includes about a million distinct CDR3 sequences, roughly 51% detected once. Material: blood. All receptors derive from a woman in her sixties in good health. Both conserved end residues are part of each CDR3.

v_call	cdr3_aa
TRBV5-1	CASSKRQQETQYF
TRBV27	CASRPTGTVQETQYF
TRBV4-1	CASSQDGRGSYYYEQYF
TRBV5-1	CASSPGTGSRDTQYF
TRBV11-2	CASSLVGGHNEQFF
TRBV20-1	CSARGSTQETQYF
TRBV4-1	CASSPRTGGSTQYF
TRBV29-1	CSVGTSGYQETQYF
TRBV7-2	CASSLTPLAGGTDTQYF
TRBV12-3/TRBV12-4	CASSPGTGAGKLFF
TRBV3-1	CASSQGDLSTDTQYF
TRBV12-5	CASGAGQGVSYNEQFF
TRBV11-2	CASSLPVRQTVQYF
TRBV12-3/TRBV12-4	CASTRGTRSSYKQYF
TRBV20-1	CSARDDRGTQYF
TRBV6-2/TRBV6-3	CASSYGGHNPSTDTQYF
TRBV9	CASSVALAEKQETQYF
TRBV6-2/TRBV6-3	CASSPPLHRQETQYF
TRBV28	CASRSQFSTDTQYF
TRBV12-3/TRBV12-4	CASSFRSPTYEQYF
TRBV11-2	CASSFGPGRNSPLHF
TRBV12-3/TRBV12-4	CASSPQGAPSYEQYF
TRBV24-1	CAKRGAGERFEQYF
TRBV18	CASSPALTVDGYTF
TRBV11-2	CAGSPTSGAAHRELFF
TRBV5-5	CASSSGQITDTQYF
TRBV14	CASSPFPSTDTQYF
TRBV10-3	CAISDPSSGRTYEQYF
TRBV7-3	CASSLTGVGGVNHRETQYF
TRBV20-1	CSAKRGGGEQYF
TRBV5-1	CASSLRDRADTQYF
TRBV12-3/TRBV12-4	CASSRGTSGTDTQYF
TRBV20-1	CSARPSGRYTF
TRBV9	CASSPRLAEGNEQFF
TRBV7-2	CASSRLGLAGDTQYF
TRBV20-1	CSASSGGESSYEQYF
TRBV20-1	CSARDGDGTFQPQHF
TRBV10-3	CAIRKQDPHGDTQYF
TRBV10-3	CAISDGGLFTEAFF
TRBV6-6	CASNSLGGPGELFF
TRBV12-3/TRBV12-4	CASSLALLQPQHF
TRBV29-1	CSVIRTGGNEQYF
TRBV28	CASTPGQRPNEKLFF
TRBV15	CATSTELSSYEQYF
TRBV6-2/TRBV6-3	CASRVFPGDNEQFF
TRBV3-1	CASSHIGDGYTF
TRBV15	CATSRRLGSNQPQHF
TRBV28	CASRTGGLDTQYF
TRBV6-5	CASSNLAGANYEQYF